This TCR beta chain was retrieved from a study of cytomegalovirus exposure and HLA in healthy donors. The PCR employed 60 Vbeta primers together with 13 Jbeta primers. The data were produced by immunoSEQ multiplex PCR, yet TCRdb's version contains in-frame clones alone and is incomplete. The sample consists of more than 50,000 clones, roughly 73% of them appearing once. Study findings and constraints: Three CMV-associated chains proved CMV antigen-specific in vitro. It was about 180 TCR beta chains that were listed as cytomegalovirus-associated. Later on, a genetic analysis was performed. It linked a missense variant in DCLRE1C with V- and J-gene trimming of TCR beta. TRBV6-2, TRBV6-3 and some other V segments were unresolvable in 87-base-pair reads.

There are 12 residues in the CDR3. CDR1 SGHVS and CDR2 FNYEAQ come from the germline V gene. V lost 5 bases and J lost 7, with 12 bases in between. The sample holds a few counts of this clone. Its antigen is undetermined. The sequencing input was PBMCs. This chain links TRBV7-6 with TRBJ2-7; weak D call: TRBD1 (6 bases). The TCR sequence derives from a woman aged 35 to 49 in good health and CMV-seropositive. CDR3 region: CASSTGQGEQYF. CDR3 sequence (DNA): TGTGCCAGCAGCACCGGCCAGGGGGAGCAGTACTTC.